This T cell receptor beta chain was recovered during a study of blood T cells in healthy people across ages. A second PCR of 7 to 11 cycles used a sample-barcoded 5' primer and a J-beta primer mix. TCRdb passed the 5' RACE reads through MiXCR, listing each CDR3 protein once. The sample has approximately 1.5 million distinct CDR3 sequences, about 32% seen once. Whole-study results and caveats: From one million sequenced T cells, diversity estimates were lower bounds.

Germline CDR1 is MNHEY and CDR2 is SMNVEV (reference sequence). This CDR3 region has 15 residues. In this sample, this clonotype turned up a few times. Its antigen is currently unknown. The sequenced sample was blood. V usage is TRBV27 and J usage is TRBJ2-4; D possibly corresponds to TRBD1 (5 bases). The J call is doubtful: the DNA matches TRBJ2-7 better. This TCR was sampled from a woman aged 25 to 45 in good health. The CDR3 reads CANSGAHPTPYEQYF. Written as DNA, the CDR3 is TGTGCCAATTCTGGGGCACACCCTACTCCCTACGAGCAGTACTTC.